This note documents a single T cell receptor (beta chain) sequence. Its antigen is currently not known. No base qualities exist here, and no much larger clone lies one base off it. The CDR1 and CDR2 encoded by the germline V gene are MDHEN and SYDVKM. Spanning cysteine to phenylalanine, the CDR3 consists of 15 amino acids. The read is trimmed to its CDR3 DNA, 45 bases read in frame from base 1. V gives up 10 bases and J gives up 7 bases, and the segment between their germline ends measures 20 bases. The sample originates from a study of T-cell memory formation after mild COVID-19 (dated by TCRdb to about 2021). At the level of the whole study: TCR sequence clusters from the two donors were found to be largely donor specific. In a couple of donors, T-cell clones that expanded and contracted after mild COVID-19 were tracked by sequencing TCRalpha and TCRbeta repertoires over time. The cohort was made up of two young adult volunteers, one female and one male, who were previously healthy. Paper-wide results and their limitations: Contracting CD4+ clones appeared mostly in the CM and EM memory subsets, whereas CD8+ clones were enriched in EMRA. Only a couple of mild cases were covered by the study, and larger cohorts that include severe cases with pre-infection samples were considered necessary. Balanced CD4/CD8 phenotypes were observed for clones contracting from day 15 to 85, whereas a bias towards CD4+ was observed for a second wave of clones expanding from day 15 to 37. Whether the second-wave clones peaking on day 37 were SARS-CoV-2 specific was not confirmed. Some responding clones were found in pre-infection memory, which suggests that pre-existing cross-reactive memory T cells took part in the SARS-CoV-2 response.

Reads for this sample came from an Illumina NovaSeq 6000. cDNA libraries for TCRalpha and TCRbeta were prepared by 5'RACE using constant-segment primers, with sample barcodes and unique molecular identifiers added. RNA was extracted from every sample with Trizol reagent. Amplification of the libraries took two PCR steps, and the second step added a second sample barcode plus Illumina TruSeq adapters. Sequencing of libraries was performed on an Illumina NovaSeq with 2 x 150 bp paired-end reads. Turning to the authors' computational methods: Demultiplexing of reads and collapsing into UMI-guided consensus sequences were performed with migec v1.2.7. Using mixcr v2.1.11, the UMI consensuses were aligned to TRA and TRB V and J templates and assembled into clonotypes. A clonotype was counted as expanded or contracted only when both edgeR and NoisET called the clonotype significant, with the noise models trained on biological replicates. For edgeR calls, the cutoffs were a false discovery rate-adjusted p below 0.01 and a log2 fold-change threshold of 1. As an exploratory analysis of dynamics, PCA with hierarchical clustering was applied to max-normalized trajectories of the 1000 most abundant clonotypes. The CD4 or CD8 phenotype of responding clones was assigned using the separately sequenced CD4+ and CD8+ repertoires. The public reads were reprocessed in TCRdb via fastp at Q25 and MiXCR, keeping in-frame beta chains. Entries that share a CDR3 protein sequence are merged under the most common genes and DNA. The V and J calls, along with clone size, are taken from TCRdb and not from the paper's own processing. In this sample the table shows 150,000 to 200,000 distinct CDR3 sequences, under 14% of which occur a single time. Less than 4% of the sample comes from the top ten.

Ficoll-Paque density gradient centrifugation was the method used to isolate PBMCs. Sequencing was done on a sample of PBMCs or a T cell subset sorted from them (not recorded which). This chain is built from TRBV28 and TRBJ1-6, with no D gene named confidently. The receptor was isolated from a man aged 18 to 30 who had mild COVID-19 (a few samples of this study predate the infection). The sample titles of this study are shuffled in the database, so cell type and time point are left out; the donor was told from shared clones. The CDR3 loop reads CATSPSRGSNSPLHF. In nucleotides, the sequence is TGTGCCACATCCCCCTCGCGGGGTTCGAATTCACCCCTCCACTTT.